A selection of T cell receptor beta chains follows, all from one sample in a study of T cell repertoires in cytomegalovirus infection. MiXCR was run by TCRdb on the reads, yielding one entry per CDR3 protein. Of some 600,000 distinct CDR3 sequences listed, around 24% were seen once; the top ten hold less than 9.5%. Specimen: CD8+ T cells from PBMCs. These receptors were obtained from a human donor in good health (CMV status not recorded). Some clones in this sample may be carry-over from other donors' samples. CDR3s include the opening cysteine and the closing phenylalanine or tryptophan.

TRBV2,CASSEWGQAAYEQYF
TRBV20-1,CSARDWRAHNEQFF
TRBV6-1,CATSPGGSPLHF
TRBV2,CASRRETSGTEELFF
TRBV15,CATSSHGQGLPYEQYF
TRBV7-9,CASSTVGGRETQYF
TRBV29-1,CSVEAPVNTEAFF
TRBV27,CASSYSGGVSPGELFF
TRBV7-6,CASSLALGTLPEQYF
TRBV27,CASSLSASLATRGYNEQFF
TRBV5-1,CASTKNGRSEQYF
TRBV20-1,CSANPGDIYNEQFF
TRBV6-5,CASSFLGLAGGRNNEQFF
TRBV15,CATGRGDSNQPQHF
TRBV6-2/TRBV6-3,CASSYYVELDSGADTQYF
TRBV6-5,CASSYSWNEQFF
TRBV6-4,CASSDLSDRAHEQYF
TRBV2,CASRDRGLNGANVLTF
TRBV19,CASSFSGSNTEAFF
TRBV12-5,CASGLVGTGGEKLFF
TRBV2,CASSERPEAFF
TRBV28,CASSKGTPYNEQFF
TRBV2,CASILVAGGRKTQYF
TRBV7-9,CAYWMNTEAFF
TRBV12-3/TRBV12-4,CASSRAGGPVVGKNIQYF
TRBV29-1,CSVATGETEAFF
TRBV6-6,CASSYEGRETQYF
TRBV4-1,CASSQDSPLETQYF
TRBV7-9,CASSQSGSGLGEQYF
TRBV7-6,CASSQGEAAYGYTF
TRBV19,CASSEGLGGGNQPQHF
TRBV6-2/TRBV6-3,CASFGRNSGNTIYF
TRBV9,CASSLAGGQAGEQFF
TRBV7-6,CASSLGTAHLSYNEQFF
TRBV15,CATSRAGTEFTDTQYF
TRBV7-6,CASSPQGYGTDTQYF
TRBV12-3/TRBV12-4,CAIALTSGPTGELFF
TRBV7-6,CASSLAGPEETQYF
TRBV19,CASSEDIFNQPQHF
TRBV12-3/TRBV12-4,CASSFPHRFPMNTEAFF
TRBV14,CASSQVGQKYYEQYF
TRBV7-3,CANSRAAGGPYNEQFF